This T cell receptor (beta chain) was profiled in a study of cytomegalovirus exposure and HLA in healthy donors. Only in-frame clones appear in the TCRdb table, and some are missing; sequencing was by immunoSEQ multiplex PCR. The sample contains about 38,000 clones, over 85% of which appear only once. Study findings and constraints: CMV antigen specificity of a few CMV-associated chains was confirmed in vitro.

CDR1 is SGHKS, CDR2 YYEKEE, per germline (reference sequence). V was pared by 4 bases and J by 8 bases, with 6 bases between. This CDR3 is 11 amino acids long. About this clone: Its target is not known.

The sequence came from a man aged 18-30 years in good health and CMV-seronegative. This chain links TRBV5-5 with TRBJ2-2; the D is unclear. Sequenced input: PBMCs. CDR3 bases: TGTGCCAGCAGCCCCGGGGGGGAGCTGTTTTTT. Translation gives CASSPGGELFF.